Sequencing of this T cell receptor beta chain was carried out in a study of cytomegalovirus exposure and HLA in healthy donors. Study findings and constraints: Some V segments, including TRBV6-2 and TRBV6-3, were excluded as indistinguishable.

It was with 60 Vbeta and 13 Jbeta primers that the PCR ran. The protocol was immunoSEQ multiplex PCR, while the TCRdb copy is restricted to in-frame clones and leaves out a portion. The sample lists about 160,000 clones, more than 70% occurring once. Germline CDR1 is KGHSH and CDR2 is LQKENI. The CDR3 is made up of 15 amino acids. The junction had 2 bases not matched to a gene; V was cut back by 0 bases and J by 8 bases. For this clone: Antigen unknown. Other nucleotide sequences from this sample produce the same CDR3.

The source material was PBMCs. The sequence was obtained from a man aged 55 to 69 in good health and CMV-seronegative. The V call is TRBV18, the J call TRBJ1-4; TRBD1 aligns across 11 bases. The CDR3 here is CASSPPGQGGEKLFF. The DNA for the CDR3 is TGTGCCAGCTCACCACCGGGACAGGGGGGCGAAAAACTGTTTTTT.